One sample yielded the 15 T cell receptor beta chains listed below, sequenced in a study of spatial heterogeneity in lung cancer. TCRdb independently ran MiXCR on the 5' RACE reads; one entry per CDR3 protein. The sample has tens of thousands of distinct CDR3 sequences, 10% to 15% seen once; the top ten hold just over 40%. Time point described: sample taken at primary tumor resection. Whole RNA from tumor, nontumor lung or frozen PBMC was sequenced unsorted. The material was PBMCs, obtained at surgery. These receptors were taken from a male donor with early-stage non-small cell lung cancer.

This clonotype occurred many times. This sequence joins TRBV5-1 and TRBJ2-4; D gene uncertain. Germline assignment: CDR1 SGHRS and CDR2 YFSETQ. This CDR3 has 15 residues. The V end lost 0 bases, the J end lost 4 bases, and 11 bases lay between the germline ends. The CDR3 nucleotides are TGCGCCAGCAGCTTGGAGGCGGCGGCAAAAAACATTCAGTACTTC. Translated: CASSLEAAAKNIQYF.

The DNA of the CDR3 is TGTGCCAGCAGTCGCACACTGAACACTGAAGCTTTCTTT. As protein: CASSRTLNTEAFF. The rearrangement links TRBV28 to TRBJ1-1, with unresolved D. This CDR3 is built from 13 residues. Germline V lookup: CDR1 MDHEN, CDR2 SYDVKM. V was trimmed by 5 bases and J by 0 bases, leaving 7 bases between them.

The chain uses TRBV6-2 or TRBV6-3 and TRBJ2-7; TRBD1 agrees at 7 bases. The V segment lost 6 bases and the J segment 2 bases; nucleotides outside the gene matches: 7. CDR1 and CDR2 (germline): MNHEY, SVGEGT. CDR3 size: 14 residues. DNA for the CDR3: TGTGCCAGCAGGTCCGACAGGGCCCCCTACGAGCAGTACTTC. Encoded protein: CASRSDRAPYEQYF.

The chain couples TRBV25-1 to TRBJ2-1; D remains ambiguous. The CDR3 is made up of 16 amino acids. The ends were cut back, 1 base at V and 4 bases at J, with 14 bases in the middle. Germline CDR1 MGHDK, CDR2 SYGVNS. The CDR3 DNA is TGTGCCAGCAGTGAATTAGCCGGATACTTTTACAATGAGCAGTTCTTC. Protein sequence: CASSELAGYFYNEQFF.

This clonotype was seen only a few times. The chain employs TRBV6-4 and TRBJ2-1, with TRBD1 as a possible D gene (5 bases). The CDR3 covers 12 residues. In germline, CDR1 is MRHNA, CDR2 SNTAGT. Trimming left V 2 bases short and J 9 bases short, with 8 bases between. CDR3 loop: CASSDRGGEQFF. Written as DNA, the CDR3 is TGTGCCAGCAGTGACAGGGGCGGTGAGCAGTTCTTC.

This chain connects TRBV6-5 to TRBJ1-1; D might be TRBD1 (5 bases). This CDR3 has 13 amino acids. V lost 7 bases, J lost 4 bases, and 13 bases lay in between. Germline V gene lookup returns CDR1 MNHEY and CDR2 SVGAGI. CDR3 DNA sequence: TGTGCCAGCAATCGGGGGGAAGGCACTGAAGCTTTCTTT. Protein: CASNRGEGTEAFF.

V and J are TRBV20-1 and TRBJ2-2; the D is unclear. Looked up from germline, CDR1 is DFQATT and CDR2 is SNEGSKA (reference sequence). V gave up 6 bases and J gave up 4 bases, with 15 bases separating them. The CDR3 consists of 14 residues. The CDR3 loop is CSALDRWPTGELFF. The CDR3 DNA reads TGCAGTGCCCTCGACCGGTGGCCCACCGGGGAGCTGTTTTTT.

This chain joins TRBV10-3 and TRBJ2-1; 13 bases map to TRBD2. The CDR3 has 14 residues. J lost 6 bases, V lost 6 bases, and 2 bases had no gene match. Germline CDR1 ENHRY, CDR2 SYGVKD. In nucleotides, the CDR3 is TGTGCCATCAGACTAGCGGGGGGGCCCAATGAGCAGTTCTTC. Translated: CAIRLAGGPNEQFF.

The J gene is TRBJ1-1, the V gene TRBV20-1; no clear D. The CDR3 runs 13 residues. V lost 6 bases and J lost 0, with 11 bases in between. CDR1 is DFQATT, CDR2 SNEGSKA, per germline (reference sequence). The CDR3 sequence: CSAPKTLNTEAFF. CDR3 nucleotide sequence: TGCAGTGCCCCGAAGACATTGAACACTGAAGCTTTCTTT.

This clonotype was detected many times. V is TRBV5-1 and J is TRBJ1-1, with D possibly matching TRBD1 (6 bases). Trimming took off 1 base at V and 0 bases at J, with 13 bases between the two ends. CDR1 and CDR2 from the germline V gene are SGHRS and YFSETQ. The CDR3 extends over 16 amino acids. The CDR3 loop reads CASSLTPDSMNTEAFF. As DNA, the CDR3 is TGCGCCAGCAGCTTGACCCCGGACAGCATGAACACTGAAGCTTTCTTT.

V is TRBV4-1 and J is TRBJ2-3; 11 positions match TRBD2. V lost 3 bases, J lost 5 bases, and 7 bases stayed unmatched. The CDR3 loop spans 16 amino acids. The germline CDR1 and CDR2 sequences are MGHRA and YSYEKL. The CDR3 region is CASSQLAGGVVDTQYF. The CDR3 bases are TGCGCCAGCAGCCAGCTAGCGGGGGGTGTTGTAGATACGCAGTATTTT.

This clonotype has more than one count but fewer than ten. The chain employs TRBV20-1 and TRBJ2-6; D is unclear. CDR3 size: 14 residues. Deletions cut 2 bases from V and 0 bases from J, with 5 bases between. The V gene's germline CDR1 is DFQATT and CDR2 SNEGSKA (reference sequence). The CDR3 loop reads CSARMGSGANVLTF. The CDR3 region has the DNA TGCAGTGCTAGAATGGGCTCTGGGGCCAACGTCCTGACTTTC.

The CDR3 here is CASSTTGVYNSPLHF. DNA for the CDR3: TGCGCCAGCAGCACGACAGGGGTCTATAATTCACCCCTCCACTTT. V gene TRBV5-1 combines with J gene TRBJ1-6; 8 nucleotides agree with TRBD1. V shed 4 bases, J shed 3 bases, and the junction held 3 bases outside the gene matches. Germline values: CDR1 SGHRS, CDR2 YFSETQ. The CDR3 contains 15 residues. Variable domain in full (rest from reference TRBV5-1 and TRBJ1-6): KAGVTQTPRYLIKTRGQQVTLSCSPISGHRSVSWYQQTPGQGLQFLFEYFSETQRNKGNFPGRFSGRQFSNSRSEMNVSTLELGDSALYLCASSTTGVYNSPLHFGNGTRLTVT.

This clonotype appeared many times. The V and J genes are TRBV5-1 and TRBJ2-3; 10 bases map to TRBD1. There are 16 residues in the CDR3. Germline V gene data show CDR1 as SGHRS and CDR2 as YFSETQ. J lost 8 bases, V lost 4 bases, and 13 bases had no gene match. The CDR3 loop reads CASSPGTGAVHGTQYF. The CDR3 nucleotides read TGCGCCAGCAGCCCAGGGACAGGGGCCGTCCATGGTACGCAGTATTTT.

For this clonotype: A read error may be the cause here, since a much bigger clone is one base away. Lacking the conserved final phenylalanine or tryptophan, this CDR3 likely reflects a read error. J is TRBJ2-7 and V is TRBV6-2 or TRBV6-3; TRBD1 agrees at 9 bases. Germline CDR1 reads MNHEY; CDR2 reads SVGEGT. V trimming: 6 bases; J trimming: 5 bases; junction bases outside the gene matches: 8. This CDR3 comprises 14 residues. The CDR3 bases are TGTGCCAGCAGGAAGGGACAGGGTTCCGACGAGCAGTACTTA. Its translation is CASRKGQGSDEQYL.